This TCR beta chain was obtained from a study of cytomegalovirus exposure and HLA in healthy donors. Germline lookup yields CDR1 LNHDA and CDR2 SQIVND (reference sequence). J gave up 4 bases and V 6 bases, and 5 bases lay outside the gene matches. This CDR3 is 13 amino acids long. PCR primers comprised 60 Vbeta and 13 Jbeta primers. The assay was immunoSEQ multiplex PCR, and TCRdb's table has in-frame clones only and misses some. The sample shows approximately 100,000 clones, roughly 71% of them seen only once. This receptor was obtained from a man aged 40-55 years in good health and CMV-seropositive. Input material: PBMCs. The genes are TRBV19 and TRBJ1-2; TRBD1 agrees at 7 bases. Written as DNA, the CDR3 is TGTGCCAGTAGCCGGGACAGCTCCTATGGCTACACCTTC. Its protein product is CASSRDSSYGYTF.